The clone carrying this TCR beta chain was observed a single time. The data belong to a study of cytomegalovirus exposure and HLA in healthy donors. CDR1 and CDR2 from the germline V gene are GTSNPN and SVGIG (reference sequence). The CDR3 is 13 residues long. Trimming at V came to 8 bases and at J to 8 bases, leaving 9 bases not matched to a gene. This PCR relied on a set of 60 Vbeta primers and 13 Jbeta primers. Generated by immunoSEQ multiplex PCR, the TCRdb table keeps only in-frame clones and is missing some. Seen here are under 200,000 clones, approximately 80% observed once, and the top ten hold around 3.5%.

Sequenced input: PBMCs. V gene TRBV30 combines with J gene TRBJ2-3; 11 bases match TRBD1. This clonotype was obtained from a man aged 25-40 years in good health and CMV-seropositive. The CDR3 sequence is CAGGQGGVGTQYF. CDR3 in DNA: TGTGCCGGGGGACAGGGGGGGGTCGGTACGCAGTATTTT.